These 8 T cell receptor beta chains were sequenced from one sample in a study of T cell responses to AZD1222 COVID-19 vaccine. Some clones are missing from TCRdb's copy, which holds only in-frame ones; the method was immunoSEQ multiplex PCR. The sample records 85,000 to 110,000 clones, 91% being singletons. The sample here was peripheral blood, taken on day 0 of AZD1222 vaccination. These TCRs come from an adult in good health.

The V gene is TRBV3-1 (or the pseudogene TRBV3-2), the J gene TRBJ2-7; tentative D call: TRBD2 (5 bases). Trimming left V 6 bases short and J 2 bases short, with 11 bases between. The germline gives CDR1 LGHDT, CDR2 YNNKEL (reference sequence). The CDR3 sequence is 13 residues long. The CDR3 nucleotides read TGTGCCAGCAGGGCTACGAGGGCCTACGAGCAGTACTTC. Amino acids: CASRATRAYEQYF.

The genes are TRBV30 and TRBJ1-5; D gene ambiguous. From germline, CDR1 is GTSNPN and CDR2 SVGIG (reference sequence). The CDR3 extends over 12 amino acids. Trimming left V 2 bases short and J 7 bases short, with 9 bases between. The chain's CDR3 is CAWSNRVQPQHF. The CDR3 region has the DNA TGTGCCTGGAGTAACCGCGTGCAGCCCCAGCATTTT. The complete variable domain, with remaining parts taken from reference TRBV30 and TRBJ1-5, reads SQTIHQWPATLVQPVGSPLSLECTVEGTSNPNLYWYRQAAGRGLQLLFYSVGIGQISSEVPQNLSASRPQDRQFILSSKKLLLSDSGFYLCAWSNRVQPQHFGDGTRLSIL.

As regards this clone: Other DNA sequences from this sample encode an identical CDR3 as well. The chain uses TRBV18 and TRBJ1-6; 9 bases align to TRBD1. V trimming: 6 bases; J trimming: 7 bases; junction bases outside the gene matches: 4. This CDR3 contains 14 residues. The germline V gene encodes CDR1 KGHSH and CDR2 LQKENI. The CDR3: CASSRDRENSPLHF. CDR3 DNA: TGTGCCAGCTCCCGGGACAGGGAAAATTCACCCCTCCACTTT.

V usage is TRBV27 and J usage is TRBJ1-4; D is unclear. The CDR3 runs 11 residues. Trimming cost V 8 bases and J 7 bases, with 8 bases left between them. CDR1 is MNHEY, CDR2 SMNVEV, per germline (reference sequence). DNA of the CDR3: TGTGCCAGCCCCATCGTTGAAAAACTGTTTTTT. Its protein product is CASPIVEKLFF.

This chain uses TRBV4-1 with TRBJ2-3; 10 positions match TRBD2. This CDR3 comprises 21 residues. From germline, CDR1 is MGHRA and CDR2 YSYEKL. With V trimmed by 2 bases and J by 4 bases, 21 bases remained unmatched. CDR3 region: CASSQTTQLKLAGLLSDTQYF. The CDR3 bases are TGCGCCAGCAGCCAAACTACCCAACTCAAACTAGCGGGATTGTTGTCAGATACGCAGTATTTT.

This CDR3 reads CASSLSGLRQYNSPLHF. DNA for the CDR3: TGTGCCAGCAGCTTGTCAGGGCTCCGGCAATATAATTCACCCCTCCACTTT. The chain links TRBV5-4 to TRBJ1-6, with D perhaps matching TRBD1 (5 bases). The germline V gene encodes CDR1 SGHNT and CDR2 YYREEE (reference sequence). The CDR3 runs 17 residues. V was clipped by 1 base and J by 4 bases, with 15 bases between them.

CDR3 in DNA: TGTGCCAGCAGGCGGACTGTTGCAGATACGCAGTATTTT. As protein: CASRRTVADTQYF. V and J are TRBV6-5 and TRBJ2-3; a possible D gene is TRBD2 (5 bases). Germline V gene data show CDR1 as MNHEY and CDR2 as SVGAGI. Trimming cost V 6 bases and J 4 bases, with 11 bases left between them. The CDR3 length is 13 residues.

V gene TRBV19 combines with J gene TRBJ2-1; no clear D gene. This CDR3 region has 13 residues. The germline V and J ends were trimmed by 3 bases and 2 bases, with 5 bases remaining between them. The germline V gene encodes CDR1 LNHDA and CDR2 SQIVND (reference sequence). The DNA for the CDR3 is TGTGCCAGTAGTATGGTCACCTACAATGAGCAGTTCTTC. As protein: CASSMVTYNEQFF.